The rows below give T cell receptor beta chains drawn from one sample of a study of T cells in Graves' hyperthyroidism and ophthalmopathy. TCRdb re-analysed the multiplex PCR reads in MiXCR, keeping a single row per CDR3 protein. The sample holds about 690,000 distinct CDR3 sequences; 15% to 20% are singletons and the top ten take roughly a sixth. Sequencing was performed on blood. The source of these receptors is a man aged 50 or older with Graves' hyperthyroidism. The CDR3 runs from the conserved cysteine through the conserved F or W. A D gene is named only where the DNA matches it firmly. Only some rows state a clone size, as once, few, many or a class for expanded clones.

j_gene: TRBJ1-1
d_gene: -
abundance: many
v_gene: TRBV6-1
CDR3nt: TGTGCCAGCACTTTGGACGGCAGTAACACTGAAGCTTTCTTT
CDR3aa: CASTLDGSNTEAFF

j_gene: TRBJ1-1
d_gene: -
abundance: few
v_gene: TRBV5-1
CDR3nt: TGCGCCAGCAGCTTGGCAACAGGGCACCTAAACACTGAAGCTTTCTTT
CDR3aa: CASSLATGHLNTEAFF

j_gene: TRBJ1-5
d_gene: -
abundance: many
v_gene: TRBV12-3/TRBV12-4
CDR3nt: TGTGCCAGCAGTTTCTACGGGTCCAATCAGCCCCAGCATTTT
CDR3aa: CASSFYGSNQPQHF

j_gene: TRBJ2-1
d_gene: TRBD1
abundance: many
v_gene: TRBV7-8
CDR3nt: TGTGCCAGCAGCTTAGGACAGGGGAGATACAATGAGCAGTTCTTC
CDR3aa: CASSLGQGRYNEQFF

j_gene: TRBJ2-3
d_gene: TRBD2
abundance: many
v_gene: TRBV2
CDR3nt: TGTGCCAGGGAGACTAGCGGGATGGATACGCAGTATTTT
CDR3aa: CARETSGMDTQYF

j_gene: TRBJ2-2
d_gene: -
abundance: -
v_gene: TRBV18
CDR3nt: TGTGCCAGCTCACCATACAGGGAGGACACCGGGGAGCTGTTTTTT
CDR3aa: CASSPYREDTGELFF

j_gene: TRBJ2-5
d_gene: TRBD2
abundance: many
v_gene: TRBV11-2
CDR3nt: TGTGCCAGCAGCTCCCCACCCGGGACTAGCGGGAGGGCCCAAGAGACCCAGTACTTC
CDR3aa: CASSSPPGTSGRAQETQYF

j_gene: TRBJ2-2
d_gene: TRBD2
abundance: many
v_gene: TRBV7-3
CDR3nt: TGTGCCAGCAGCTTAAATAGCGGGAGAGGGACCGGGGAGCTGTTTTTT
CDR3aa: CASSLNSGRGTGELFF

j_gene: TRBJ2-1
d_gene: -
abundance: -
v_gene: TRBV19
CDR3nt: TGTGCCAGTAGTATCCAGCAGGGTACCTACAATGAGCAGTTCTTC
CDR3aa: CASSIQQGTYNEQFF

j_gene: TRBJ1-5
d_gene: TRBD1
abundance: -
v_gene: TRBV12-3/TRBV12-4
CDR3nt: TGTGCCAGCAGTGACAGACAGGGTCAAAGTCAGCCCCAGCATTTT
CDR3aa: CASSDRQGQSQPQHF

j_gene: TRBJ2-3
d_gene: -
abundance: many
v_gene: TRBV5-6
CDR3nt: TGTGCCAGCAGCACCAGGGATTGGAGCGCAGATACGCAGTATTTT
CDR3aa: CASSTRDWSADTQYF

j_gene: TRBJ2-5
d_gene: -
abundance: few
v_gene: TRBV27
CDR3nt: TGTGCCAGCAGTCCTTTTAGTGGAGAAGAGACCCAGTACTTC
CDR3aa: CASSPFSGEETQYF

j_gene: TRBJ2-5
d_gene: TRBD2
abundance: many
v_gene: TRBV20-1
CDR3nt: TGCAGTGCTATTCTTAGCGGGAGGGAGACCCAGTACTTC
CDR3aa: CSAILSGRETQYF

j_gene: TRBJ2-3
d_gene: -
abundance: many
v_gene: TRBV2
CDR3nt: TGTGCCAGCAAACCGGCAGCAGATACGCAGTATTTT
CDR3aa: CASKPAADTQYF

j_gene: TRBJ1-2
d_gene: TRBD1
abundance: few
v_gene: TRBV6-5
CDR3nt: TGTGCCAGCAGTTACTCGACAGGGTTCTATGGCTACACCTTC
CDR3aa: CASSYSTGFYGYTF

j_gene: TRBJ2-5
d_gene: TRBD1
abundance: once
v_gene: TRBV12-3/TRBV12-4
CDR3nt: TGTGCCAGCAGCCTCGGGACAGATCGTTACTTC
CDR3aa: CASSLGTDRYF

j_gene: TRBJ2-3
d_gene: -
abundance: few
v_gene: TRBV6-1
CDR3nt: TGTGCCAGCACCTGGGACTCACATCGGGCAGATACGCAGTATTTT
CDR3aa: CASTWDSHRADTQYF

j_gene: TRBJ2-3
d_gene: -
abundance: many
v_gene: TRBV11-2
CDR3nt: TGTGCCAGCAGCCCCCGTTTGCCAGATACGCAGTATTTT
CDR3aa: CASSPRLPDTQYF

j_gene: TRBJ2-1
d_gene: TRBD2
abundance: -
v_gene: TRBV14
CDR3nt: TGTGCCAGCAGCCACCGCCCGGGACTAGCAATTGTCAATGAGCAGTTCTTC
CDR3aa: CASSHRPGLAIVNEQFF

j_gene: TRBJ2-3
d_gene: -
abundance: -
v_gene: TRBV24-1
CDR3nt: -
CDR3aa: CATSVAGGATDTQCF

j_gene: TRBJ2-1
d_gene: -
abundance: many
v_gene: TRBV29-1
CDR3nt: TGCAGCGTTGAAGATCCAGGACCGAACAATGAGCAGTTCTTC
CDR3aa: CSVEDPGPNNEQFF

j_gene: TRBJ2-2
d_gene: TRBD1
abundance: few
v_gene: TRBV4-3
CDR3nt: TGCGCCAGCGGCAAAGGGACAGGGTCCCCCGGGGAGCTGTTTTTT
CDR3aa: CASGKGTGSPGELFF

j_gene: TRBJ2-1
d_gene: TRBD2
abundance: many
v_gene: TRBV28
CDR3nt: TGTGCCAGCAGTTCTAGCGGGAGGGCCGATAATGAGCAGTTCTTC
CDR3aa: CASSSSGRADNEQFF

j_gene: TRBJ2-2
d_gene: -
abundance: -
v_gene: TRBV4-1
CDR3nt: TGCGCCAGCAGCCAAGGCTTGGGGGGCTCCGGGGAGCTGTTTTTT
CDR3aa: CASSQGLGGSGELFF

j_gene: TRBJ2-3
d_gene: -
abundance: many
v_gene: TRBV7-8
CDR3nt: TGTGCCAGCAGCACAAGGACGAGCACAGATACGCAGTATTTT
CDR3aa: CASSTRTSTDTQYF

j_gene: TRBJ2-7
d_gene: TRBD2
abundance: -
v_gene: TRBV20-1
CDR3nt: TGCAGTGCTGAGACTAGCGGGAGAATGTACGAGCAGTACTTC
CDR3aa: CSAETSGRMYEQYF

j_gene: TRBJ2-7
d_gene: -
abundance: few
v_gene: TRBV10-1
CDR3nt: TGCGCCAGCAGTGACCCTCAAACGGACGAGCAGTACTTC
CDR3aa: CASSDPQTDEQYF

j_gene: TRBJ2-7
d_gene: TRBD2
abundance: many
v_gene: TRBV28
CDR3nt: TGTGCCAGCAGTCTTACCGGGACTAGCGAATGGGGCGAGCAGTACTTC
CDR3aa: CASSLTGTSEWGEQYF

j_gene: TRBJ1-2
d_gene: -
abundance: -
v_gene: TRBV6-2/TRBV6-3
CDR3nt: TGTGCCAGCAGATCCCGGGACCACTATGGCTACACCTTC
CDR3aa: CASRSRDHYGYTF

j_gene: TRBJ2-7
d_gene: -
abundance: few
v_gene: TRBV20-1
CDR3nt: TGCAGTGCTCGCGATATGAGGGGTTCCTACGAGCAGTACTTC
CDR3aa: CSARDMRGSYEQYF

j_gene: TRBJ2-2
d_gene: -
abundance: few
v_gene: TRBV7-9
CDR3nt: TGTGCCAGCAGCCGCCCCCAGGTCCCCGGGGAGCTGTTTTTT
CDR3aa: CASSRPQVPGELFF

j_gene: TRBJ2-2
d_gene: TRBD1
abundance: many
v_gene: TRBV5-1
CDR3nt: TGCGCCAGCGGATTCTTGGCAGGGGGAATCACCGGGGAGCTGTTTTTT
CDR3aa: CASGFLAGGITGELFF

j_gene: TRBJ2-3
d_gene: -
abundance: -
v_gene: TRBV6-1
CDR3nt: TGTGCCAGCAGTCGTGATATGGACAGTTTCACAGATACGCAGTATTTT
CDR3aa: CASSRDMDSFTDTQYF

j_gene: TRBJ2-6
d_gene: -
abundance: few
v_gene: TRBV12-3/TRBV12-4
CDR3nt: TGTGCCAGCAGTTTCTCCCAGGTCGTCTCTGGGGCCAACGTCCTGACTTTC
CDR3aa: CASSFSQVVSGANVLTF

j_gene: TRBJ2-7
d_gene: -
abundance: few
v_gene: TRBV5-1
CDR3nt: TGCGCCAGCAGCTTGGATGGCGGGATCATCTACGAGCAGTACTTC
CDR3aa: CASSLDGGIIYEQYF

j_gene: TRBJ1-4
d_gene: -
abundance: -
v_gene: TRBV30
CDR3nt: TGTGCCTGGAACACAGGACCGGCAGTTGAAAAACTGTTTTTT
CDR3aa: CAWNTGPAVEKLFF

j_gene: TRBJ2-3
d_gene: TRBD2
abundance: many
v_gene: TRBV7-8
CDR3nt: TGTGCCAGCAGCTCGGGACTAGCGGGAGGAGCTAGCACAGATACGCAGTATTTT
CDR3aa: CASSSGLAGGASTDTQYF

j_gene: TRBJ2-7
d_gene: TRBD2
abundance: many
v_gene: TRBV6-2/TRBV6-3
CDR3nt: TGTGCCAGCAGTTCATGGGGGGGAAGCTCCTACGAGCAGTACTTC
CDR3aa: CASSSWGGSSYEQYF

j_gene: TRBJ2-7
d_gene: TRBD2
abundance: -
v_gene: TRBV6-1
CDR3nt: TGTGCCACTGACTTTAGCGGGACCTCCTACGAGCAGTACTTC
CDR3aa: CATDFSGTSYEQYF

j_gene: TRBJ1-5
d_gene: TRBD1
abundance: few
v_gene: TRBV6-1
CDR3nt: TGTGCCAGCAGACCTAGAGGATGGACAGGGAGAGAGAATCAGCCCCAGCATTTT
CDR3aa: CASRPRGWTGRENQPQHF

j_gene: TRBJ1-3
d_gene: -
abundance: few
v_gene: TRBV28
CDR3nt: TGTGCCAGCAGAAGGAGGGGAAACACCATATATTTT
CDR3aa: CASRRRGNTIYF

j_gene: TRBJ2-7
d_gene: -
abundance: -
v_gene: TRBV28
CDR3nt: TGTGCCAGCAGTTTACCGGGACTGGGGCACCACGAGCAGTACTTC
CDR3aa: CASSLPGLGHHEQYF

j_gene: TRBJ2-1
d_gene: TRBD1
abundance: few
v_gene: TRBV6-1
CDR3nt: TGTGCCAGCGGGACAGGCGAGGAAAATGAGCAGTTCTTC
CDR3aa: CASGTGEENEQFF

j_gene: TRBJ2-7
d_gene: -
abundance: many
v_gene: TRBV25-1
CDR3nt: TGTGCCAGCAGTGAATACGGCGGATCGTCCTACGAGCAGTACTTC
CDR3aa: CASSEYGGSSYEQYF

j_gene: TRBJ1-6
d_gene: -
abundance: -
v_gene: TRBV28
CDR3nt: TGTGCCAGCAGTTTACTCAGCAATTCACCCCTCCACTTT
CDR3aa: CASSLLSNSPLHF

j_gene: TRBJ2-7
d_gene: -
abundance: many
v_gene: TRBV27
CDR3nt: TGTGCCAGCAGTTCGATTACAACCCACGAGCAGTACTTC
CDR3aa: CASSSITTHEQYF

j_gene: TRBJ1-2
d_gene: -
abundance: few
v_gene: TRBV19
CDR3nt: TGTGCCAGTAGTAAGGCGGCGGACCTTAACTATGGCTACACCTTC
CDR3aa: CASSKAADLNYGYTF

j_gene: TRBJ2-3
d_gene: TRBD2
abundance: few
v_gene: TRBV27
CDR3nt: TGTGCCAGCAGTTCCCTATTAGCGGGGGGTTCCACAGATACGCAGTATTTT
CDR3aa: CASSSLLAGGSTDTQYF

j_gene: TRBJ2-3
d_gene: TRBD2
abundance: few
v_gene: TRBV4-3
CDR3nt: TGCGCCAGCAGCCAAGATCAAGGGCGGGAGGGCTTCGGAGATACGCAGTATTTT
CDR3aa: CASSQDQGREGFGDTQYF

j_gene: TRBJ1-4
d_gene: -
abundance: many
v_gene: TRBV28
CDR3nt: TGTGCCAGCAGACCGACATGGACTAATGAAAAACTGTTTTTT
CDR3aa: CASRPTWTNEKLFF

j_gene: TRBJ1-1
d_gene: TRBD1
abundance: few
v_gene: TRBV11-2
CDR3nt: TGTGCCAGCAGCTTTTCCCAGGGGGAGACTGAAGCTTTCTTT
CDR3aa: CASSFSQGETEAFF

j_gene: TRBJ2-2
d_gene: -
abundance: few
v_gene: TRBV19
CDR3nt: TGTGCCAGTATACAAAACACCGGGGAGCTGTTTTTT
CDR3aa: CASIQNTGELFF

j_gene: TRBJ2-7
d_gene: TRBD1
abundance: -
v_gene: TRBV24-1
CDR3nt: TGTGCCACCAGTGTCGGGACAGGGACCTCCTACGAGCAGTACTTC
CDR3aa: CATSVGTGTSYEQYF

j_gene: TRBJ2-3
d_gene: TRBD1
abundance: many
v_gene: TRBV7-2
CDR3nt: TGTGCCAGCAGACTTGACAGGGGAGGTGGCACAGATACGCAGTATTTT
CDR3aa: CASRLDRGGGTDTQYF